This passage covers 14 T cell receptor beta chains from one sample sequenced in a study of T-cell memory formation after mild COVID-19. TCRdb reanalysed the 5' RACE reads using MiXCR and keeps one entry per CDR3 protein. The data contain fewer than 140,000 distinct CDR3 sequences, 15% to 20% of them singletons. The sample was PBMCs or a T cell subset sorted from them (not recorded which). The receptors here all came from an adult woman who had mild COVID-19 (a few samples of this study predate the infection). Cell type and time point are not known.

This clonotype was seen more than once but under ten times. This sequence joins TRBV7-6 and TRBJ2-3, with 9 bases fitting TRBD2. The CDR3 extends over 16 amino acids. Germline-derived CDR1 and CDR2 are SGHVS and FNYEAQ. V shed 2 bases and J 5 bases; nucleotides not matched to a gene: 8. The CDR3 nucleotides are TGTGCCAGCAGCTTAAAGTGGCGGGGGGGCCAAGATACGCAGTATTTT. Translation: CASSLKWRGGQDTQYF.

This clonotype was counted between two and nine times. The gene calls are TRBV20-1 and TRBJ2-7; the D is unclear. Looked up from germline, CDR1 is DFQATT and CDR2 is SNEGSKA (reference sequence). V lost 5 bases and J 8 bases, leaving 19 bases between the germline ends. This CDR3 has 13 residues. The CDR3 reads CSAEFAAPSQQYF. The CDR3 DNA follows: TGCAGTGCTGAGTTCGCGGCCCCGAGCCAGCAGTACTTC.

The chain uses TRBV11-2 and TRBJ2-3; 16 positions agree with TRBD2. V shed 3 bases and J 0 bases; nucleotides not matched to a gene: 12. Germline V gives CDR1 SGHAT, CDR2 FQNNGV. The length of the CDR3 is 21 residues. The CDR3 sequence: CASSFPRAGTSGRDSTDTQYF. The CDR3 coding sequence is TGTGCCAGCAGCTTTCCGAGAGCCGGGACTAGCGGGAGGGACAGCACAGATACGCAGTATTTT.

The chain recombines TRBV2 with TRBJ2-3; 11 nucleotides align to TRBD2. V was clipped by 6 bases and J by 1 base; unmatched bases: 6. Germline lookup yields CDR1 SNHLY and CDR2 FYNNEI. The CDR3 covers 16 residues. The CDR3 DNA sequence: TGTGCCAGCAGCCCCGGGACTAGCGGACGCACAGATACGCAGTATTTT. Translating it yields CASSPGTSGRTDTQYF. Based on the CDR3 plus reference TRBV2 and TRBJ2-3, the full variable domain is EPEVTQTPSHQVTQMGQEVILRCVPISNHLYFYWYRQILGQKVEFLVSFYNNEISEKSEIFDDQFSVERPDGSNFTLKIRSTKLEDSAMYFCASSPGTSGRTDTQYFGPGTRLTVL.

The chain combines TRBV4-1 with TRBJ1-2; D may be TRBD1 (5 bases). Deletions cut 4 bases from V and 4 bases from J, with 16 bases between. The germline gives CDR1 MGHRA, CDR2 YSYEKL. The CDR3 consists of 15 residues. CDR3 protein: CASSPVGGVGYGYTF. The CDR3 DNA is TGCGCCAGCAGCCCTGTCGGGGGGGTAGGCTATGGCTACACCTTC.

This chain connects TRBV19 to TRBJ1-1; D might be TRBD1 (5 bases). This CDR3 region has 17 residues. V was clipped by 2 bases and J by 0 bases, with 16 bases between them. Per germline, CDR1 LNHDA and CDR2 SQIVND (reference sequence). In nucleotides, the CDR3 is TGTGCCAGTAGTATATCAGGGCGGTGGGAAATGAACACTGAAGCTTTCTTT. This gives the protein CASSISGRWEMNTEAFF.

The chain has TRBV7-9 and TRBJ1-3; no reliable D call. CDR3 length equals 14 residues. CDR1 is SEHNR, CDR2 FQNEAQ, per germline (reference sequence). V was clipped by 5 bases and J by 4 bases, with 12 bases between them. CDR3 coding DNA: TGTGCCAGCAGCCCGAGGACGGAAGGAAACACCATATATTTT. This gives the protein CASSPRTEGNTIYF.

This clonotype has only a few counts. J is TRBJ2-5 and V is TRBV29-1; possibly TRBD1 for D (6 bases). This CDR3 spans 13 amino acids. Germline CDR1 SQVTM, CDR2 ANQGSEA. V was shortened by 2 bases and J by 0 bases, with 7 bases between the two germline ends. CDR3 DNA: TGCAGCGTTGAAACAGGGTACCAAGAGACCCAGTACTTC. It specifies CSVETGYQETQYF.

The chain links TRBV9 to TRBJ2-2; possible D gene TRBD2, 6 bases. Germline V gene sequence: CDR1 SGDLS, CDR2 YYNGEE. The CDR3 length is 16 residues. V lost 0 bases and J lost 3, with 12 bases in between. The CDR3 DNA sequence: TGTGCCAGCAGCGTAGATTTGGCGGGGTACACCGGGGAGCTGTTTTTT. Translating gives CASSVDLAGYTGELFF.

V is TRBV7-9 and J is TRBJ1-1; no clear D gene. Trimming took 1 base from V and 0 from J, leaving 15 bases between them. The CDR3 covers 17 residues. CDR1 and CDR2 (germline): SEHNR, FQNEAQ (reference sequence). CDR3 residues: CASSLVSARRLNTEAFF. CDR3 DNA sequence: TGTGCCAGCAGCTTAGTTTCTGCCAGGAGGCTGAACACTGAAGCTTTCTTT. The complete variable domain, with remaining parts taken from reference TRBV7-9 and TRBJ1-1, reads DTGVSQNPRHKITKRGQNVTFRCDPISEHNRLYWYRQTLGQGPEFLTYFQNEAQLEKSRLLSDRFSAERPKGSFSTLEIQRTEQGDSAMYLCASSLVSARRLNTEAFFGQGTRLTVV.

This chain joins TRBV20-1 and TRBJ2-1, with D possibly TRBD1 on 5 matching bases. Germline CDR1 and CDR2: DFQATT and SNEGSKA (reference sequence). The CDR3 runs to 11 residues. Trimming left V 5 bases short and J 16 bases short, with 18 bases between. CDR3 sequence (DNA): TGCAGTGCTCGTTCAGGGAACCCCCCCTTCTTC. It yields the protein CSARSGNPPFF.

This clonotype was detected only a few times. J is TRBJ2-7 and V is TRBV29-1; TRBD1 or TRBD2 may be the D gene (5 bases each). The CDR3 spans 12 residues. CDR1 and CDR2 from the germline V gene are SQVTM and ANQGSEA. The ends were cut back, 3 bases at V and 7 bases at J, with 13 bases in the middle. The CDR3 reads CSVDPGSGEQYF. DNA of the CDR3: TGCAGCGTTGATCCAGGGTCGGGGGAGCAGTACTTC.

The chain uses TRBV7-8 and TRBJ2-2; D remains unclear. CDR3 size: 12 residues. Germline CDR1 SGHVS, CDR2 FQNEAQ. Trimming left V 2 bases short and J 4 bases short, with 2 bases between. This CDR3 is CASSLPTGELFF. The CDR3 DNA reads as TGTGCCAGCAGCTTACCCACCGGGGAGCTGTTTTTT. Filled out from reference TRBV7-8 and TRBJ2-2, the complete variable domain reads GAGVSQSPRYKVAKRGQDVALRCDPISGHVSLFWYQQALGQGPEFLTYFQNEAQLDKSGLPSDRFFAERPEGSVSTLKIQRTQQEDSAVYLCASSLPTGELFFGEGSRLTVL.

The chain recombines TRBV9 with TRBJ2-3; 9 nucleotides agree with TRBD2. Germline CDR1 reads SGDLS; CDR2 reads YYNGEE. The CDR3 has 16 residues. The trim removed 4 bases at V and 1 base at J, leaving 7 bases unmatched. DNA for the CDR3: TGTGCCAGCAGCCAAGAAGCGGGGGGCGGCACAGATACGCAGTATTTT. Encoded protein: CASSQEAGGGTDTQYF. Using reference TRBV9 and TRBJ2-3 for the parts outside the CDR3, the full variable domain is DSGVTQTPKHLITATGQRVTLRCSPRSGDLSVYWYQQSLDQGLQFLIQYYNGEERAKGNILERFSAQQFPDLHSELNLSSLELGDSALYFCASSQEAGGGTDTQYFGPGTRLTVL.